The 16 T cell receptor beta chains below come from one sample, sequenced in a study of cytomegalovirus exposure and HLA in healthy donors. The PCR used 60 Vbeta and 13 Jbeta primers. Produced via immunoSEQ multiplex PCR; TCRdb's table is partial and in-frame only. The table has some 110,000 clones, 71% seen once. Sequencing used PBMCs. The receptors originated from a female donor in good health and CMV-seronegative.

This clone has a handful of counts. The J gene is TRBJ1-4, the V gene TRBV2, with D perhaps TRBD1 (6 bases). This CDR3 has 15 residues. Germline-derived CDR1 and CDR2 are SNHLY and FYNNEI. The germline V and J ends were trimmed by 4 bases and 2 bases, with 11 bases remaining between them. The CDR3 is CASSGTRGTNEKLFF. CDR3 DNA sequence: TGTGCCAGCAGTGGTACCAGGGGCACTAATGAAAAACTGTTTTTT. Supplemented by reference TRBV2 and TRBJ1-4, the full variable domain reads EPEVTQTPSHQVTQMGQEVILRCVPISNHLYFYWYRQILGQKVEFLVSFYNNEISEKSEIFDDQFSVERPDGSNFTLKIRSTKLEDSAMYFCASSGTRGTNEKLFFGSGTQLSVL.

The chain joins TRBV5-8 to TRBJ2-7; TRBD2 matches at 8 bases. This CDR3 spans 15 amino acids. Germline-derived CDR1 and CDR2 are SGHTS and YDEGEE. V lost 4 bases to trimming and J lost 4 bases; unmatched junction nucleotides: 10. In DNA form, the CDR3 reads TGTGCCAGCAGCCAAGAGTCCAGCGGGAGTTACGAGCAGTACTTC. Translation: CASSQESSGSYEQYF.

V gene TRBV28 combines with J gene TRBJ1-5; D is perhaps TRBD1 (5 bases). Between the trimmed V and J ends, which lost 1 base and 4 bases, there was a span of 11 bases. Germline CDR1 MDHEN, CDR2 SYDVKM. CDR3 length equals 15 residues. The CDR3 sequence: CASSLSDPGNQPQHF. The CDR3 DNA reads TGTGCCAGCAGTTTATCTGATCCAGGGAATCAGCCCCAGCATTTT.

This clone was counted between two and nine times. This sequence joins TRBV10-1 and TRBJ2-5, with 7 bases aligning to TRBD1. The germline V gene has CDR1 WNHNN and CDR2 SYGVQD (reference sequence). The junction had 3 bases not matched to a gene; V was cut back by 4 bases and J by 4 bases. This CDR3 comprises 13 residues. The CDR3 bases are TGCGCCAGCAGTGTCAACAGGGGAGAGACCCAGTACTTC. It encodes CASSVNRGETQYF.

CDR3 nucleotide sequence: TGTGCCAGCAGTCCCGGGACAGGGATCAATGAGCAGTTCTTC. Translation: CASSPGTGINEQFF. The chain has TRBV28 and TRBJ2-1; TRBD1 aligns across 9 bases. Germline values: CDR1 MDHEN, CDR2 SYDVKM. The CDR3 runs to 14 residues. V trimming: 5 bases; J trimming: 6 bases; junction bases outside the gene matches: 5.

This chain connects TRBV30 to TRBJ2-2, with D possibly TRBD2 on 5 matching bases. Trimming pared 2 bases from V and 2 bases from J, leaving 6 bases between. The CDR3 extends over 13 amino acids. In germline, CDR1 is GTSNPN, CDR2 SVGIG (reference sequence). CDR3 protein: CAWSRGNTGELFF. The CDR3 nucleotides read TGTGCCTGGAGTCGGGGAAACACCGGGGAGCTGTTTTTT. The complete variable domain, with remaining parts taken from reference TRBV30 and TRBJ2-2, reads SQTIHQWPATLVQPVGSPLSLECTVEGTSNPNLYWYRQAAGRGLQLLFYSVGIGQISSEVPQNLSASRPQDRQFILSSKKLLLSDSGFYLCAWSRGNTGELFFGEGSRLTVL.

CDR3 in DNA: TGTGCCAGTAGTACGACAGGGGGCGCGGATGGCTACACCTTC. Its protein is CASSTTGGADGYTF. The chain links TRBV19 to TRBJ1-2; 10 nucleotides agree with TRBD1. The ends lost 4 bases at V and 6 bases at J; junction bases unmatched: 5. CDR3 length equals 14 residues. Per germline, CDR1 LNHDA and CDR2 SQIVND (reference sequence).

On this clone: This sample includes further DNA sequences coding for the same CDR3. V usage is TRBV14 and J usage is TRBJ1-2; TRBD1 might be the D (5 bases). The CDR3 has 13 residues. The germline V gene encodes CDR1 SGHDN and CDR2 FVKESK. V was pared by 5 bases and J by 4 bases, with 11 bases between. As DNA, the CDR3 is TGTGCCAGCAGCGACACAGGTTTCTATGGCTACACCTTC. Translating gives CASSDTGFYGYTF.

The chain links TRBV2 to TRBJ2-7; no reliable D call. This CDR3 is built from 13 residues. Trimming removed 6 bases at V and 3 bases at J, with 12 bases between. CDR1 is SNHLY, CDR2 FYNNEI, per germline. CDR3 bases: TGTGCCAGCAGATTCCTGTCCCTCTACGAGCAGTACTTC. This encodes CASRFLSLYEQYF.

This clone was seen a few times. The V and J genes are TRBV5-5 and TRBJ2-1; 11 positions match TRBD2. In germline, CDR1 is SGHKS, CDR2 YYEKEE (reference sequence). This CDR3 has 18 amino acids. J gave up 3 bases and V 5 bases, and 13 bases lay outside the gene matches. The CDR3 region is CASSFVDLAGGLYNEQFF. In nucleotides, the CDR3 is TGTGCCAGCAGTTTCGTGGACCTAGCGGGAGGACTCTACAATGAGCAGTTCTTC.

The chain uses TRBV6-6 and TRBJ1-4; the D is unclear. There are 12 residues in the CDR3. Per the germline V gene, CDR1 is MNHNY and CDR2 is SVGAGI (reference sequence). Trimming took off 6 bases at V and 8 bases at J, with 10 bases between the two ends. The CDR3 DNA reads TGTGCCAGCAGCCCTGCCCGGGAAAAACTGTTTTTT. Protein: CASSPAREKLFF.

The rearrangement links TRBV6-6 to TRBJ1-2; no reliable D call. The germline CDR1 and CDR2 sequences are MNHNY and SVGAGI (reference sequence). CDR3 size: 11 residues. The V gene lost 6 bases and the J gene lost 7 bases, with 9 bases spanning the gap. The chain's CDR3 is CASSRVGGYTF. DNA of the CDR3: TGTGCCAGCAGCCGGGTTGGTGGCTACACCTTC.

This rearrangement joins TRBV7-9 to TRBJ1-1, with unresolved D. There are 14 residues in the CDR3. Trimming shortened V by 5 bases and J by 6 bases, and 16 bases separated the two germline ends. Looked up from germline, CDR1 is SEHNR and CDR2 is FQNEAQ (reference sequence). The CDR3 reads CASSQKPRASEAFF. CDR3 DNA: TGTGCCAGCAGCCAAAAACCGCGGGCCTCTGAAGCTTTCTTT.

The chain uses TRBV6-5 and TRBJ1-1; D ambiguous. Germline V gene sequence: CDR1 MNHEY, CDR2 SVGAGI. The CDR3 sequence is 14 residues long. Trimming cost V 6 bases and J 3 bases, with 14 bases left between them. The CDR3 sequence: CASRRGRRDTEAFF. CDR3 DNA sequence: TGTGCCAGCAGACGTGGCCGACGGGACACTGAAGCTTTCTTT.

This chain links TRBV9 with TRBJ2-2, with D unresolved. Germline CDR1 reads SGDLS; CDR2 reads YYNGEE. V was trimmed by 0 bases and J by 10 bases, leaving 10 bases between them. This CDR3 spans 13 amino acids. The CDR3 bases are TGTGCCAGCAGCGTAGGTTCCCCCTTGGAGCTGTTTTTT. It encodes CASSVGSPLELFF.

This clone turned up a few times. The rearrangement joins TRBV9 to TRBJ2-3, with D perhaps matching TRBD2 (7 bases). The V and J ends lost 3 bases and 1 base respectively, with 15 bases between them. This CDR3 is 16 amino acids long. Germline V lookup: CDR1 SGDLS, CDR2 YYNGEE. CDR3 region: CASSEGGASGTDTQYF. In DNA form, the CDR3 reads TGTGCCAGCAGCGAGGGGGGGGCTAGCGGCACAGATACGCAGTATTTT.